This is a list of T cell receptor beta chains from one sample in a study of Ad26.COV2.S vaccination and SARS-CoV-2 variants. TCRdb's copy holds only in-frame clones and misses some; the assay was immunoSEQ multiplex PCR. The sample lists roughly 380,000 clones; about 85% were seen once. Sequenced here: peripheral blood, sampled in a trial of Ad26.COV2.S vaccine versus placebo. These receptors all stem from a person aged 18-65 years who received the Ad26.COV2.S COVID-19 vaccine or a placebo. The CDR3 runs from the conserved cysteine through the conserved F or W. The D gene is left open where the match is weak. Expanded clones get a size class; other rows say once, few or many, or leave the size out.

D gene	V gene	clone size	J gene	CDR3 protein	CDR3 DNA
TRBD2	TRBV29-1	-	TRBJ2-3	CSGRAGGTDTQYF	TGCAGCGGCCGAGCGGGGGGCACAGATACGCAGTATTTT
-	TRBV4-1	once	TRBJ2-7	CASSRRDLDYEQYF	TGCGCCAGCAGCCGCCGGGACCTGGACTACGAGCAGTACTTC
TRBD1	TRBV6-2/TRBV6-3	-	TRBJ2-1	CASSTQGTGLNEQFF	TGTGCCAGCAGCACCCAAGGGACAGGGTTAAATGAGCAGTTCTTC
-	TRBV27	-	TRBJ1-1	CASSSTGPTEAFF	TGTGCCAGCAGTTCGACCGGGCCGACTGAAGCTTTCTTT
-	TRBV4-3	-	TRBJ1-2	CASSQEEGARGYTF	TGCGCCAGCAGCCAAGAGGAAGGGGCGCGGGGCTACACCTTC
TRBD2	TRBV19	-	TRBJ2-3	CASSIGVTSGRDTQYF	TGTGCCAGTAGTATAGGAGTAACTAGCGGGAGGGACACGCAGTATTTT
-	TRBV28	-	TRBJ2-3	CASRPTANTQYF	TGTGCCAGCAGGCCGACAGCTAACACGCAGTATTTT
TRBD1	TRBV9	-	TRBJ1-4	CASSARGGGTTNEKLFF	TGTGCCAGCAGCGCCAGGGGGGGAGGAACAACTAATGAAAAACTGTTTTTT
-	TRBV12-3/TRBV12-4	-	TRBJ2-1	CASSLRTTNEQFF	TGTGCCAGCAGTTTGAGGACGACTAATGAGCAGTTCTTC
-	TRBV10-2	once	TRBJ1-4	CASSPGEREKLFF	TGCGCCAGCAGTCCAGGGGAGCGTGAAAAACTGTTTTTT
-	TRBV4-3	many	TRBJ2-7	CASSQDRTSNYEQYF	TGCGCCAGCAGCCAAGATCGGACATCTAACTACGAGCAGTACTTC
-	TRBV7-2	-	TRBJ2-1	CASSLISNEQFF	TGTGCCAGCAGCTTAATCAGTAATGAGCAGTTCTTC
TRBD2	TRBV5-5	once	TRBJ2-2	CASSLQQRGRLTGELFF	TGTGCCAGCAGCTTACAGCAGCGGGGGAGACTCACCGGGGAGCTGTTTTTT
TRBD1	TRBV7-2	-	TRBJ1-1	CASMRTGNPEAFF	TGTGCCAGCATGCGGACAGGGAATCCTGAAGCTTTCTTT
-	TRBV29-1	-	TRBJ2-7	CSVGVSVDEQYF	TGCAGCGTTGGTGTGTCGGTGGACGAGCAGTACTTC
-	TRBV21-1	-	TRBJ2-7	CASSKAFGTDFDEQYF	TGTGCCAGCAGCAAAGCTTTCGGGACGGACTTCGACGAGCAGTACTTC
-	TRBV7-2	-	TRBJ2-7	CASSLVGGPPSYEQYF	TGTGCCAGCAGCTTAGTTGGGGGACCACCCTCCTACGAGCAGTACTTC
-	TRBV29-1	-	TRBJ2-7	CSVQVQGYEQYF	TGCAGCGTTCAGGTCCAGGGGTACGAGCAGTACTTC
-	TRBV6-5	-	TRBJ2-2	CASRARAKVTGELFF	TGTGCCAGCAGAGCCCGGGCCAAAGTCACCGGGGAGCTGTTTTTT
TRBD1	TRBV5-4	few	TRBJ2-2	CASRDLRQGETGELFF	TGTGCCAGCAGGGACCTTCGACAGGGTGAGACCGGGGAGCTGTTTTTT
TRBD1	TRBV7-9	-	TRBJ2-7	CASSFTGDEQYF	TGTGCCAGCAGCTTTACAGGGGACGAGCAGTACTTC
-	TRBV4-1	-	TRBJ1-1	CASSQVSEGAFF	TGCGCCAGCAGCCAAGTTTCCGAGGGAGCTTTCTTT
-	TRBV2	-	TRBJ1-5	CASTYSNQPQHF	TGTGCCAGCACTTATAGCAATCAGCCCCAGCATTTT
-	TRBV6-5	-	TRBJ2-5	CASSYYQRGETQYF	TGTGCCAGCAGTTACTACCAGAGGGGGGAGACCCAGTACTTC
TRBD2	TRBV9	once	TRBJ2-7	CASSTHGTSPIEQYF	TGTGCCAGCAGCACCCACGGGACTAGCCCTATCGAGCAGTACTTC
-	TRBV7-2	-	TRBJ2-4	CASSLVSNIQYF	TGTGCCAGCAGCTTAGTCTCCAACATTCAGTACTTC
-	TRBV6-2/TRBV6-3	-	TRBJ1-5	CASSYLGGGNQPQHF	TGTGCCAGCAGTTACCTGGGCGGAGGCAATCAGCCCCAGCATTTT
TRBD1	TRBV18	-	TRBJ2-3	CASSPDRVLTDTQYF	TGTGCCAGCTCACCGGACAGGGTCCTAACAGATACGCAGTATTTT
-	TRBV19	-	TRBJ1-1	CASRSLSGLNTEAFF	TGTGCCAGTAGATCCCTTTCCGGACTGAACACTGAAGCTTTCTTT
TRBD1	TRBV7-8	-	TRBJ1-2	CASSQTARQGAGGYTF	TGTGCCAGCAGCCAAACCGCCAGACAGGGGGCCGGAGGCTACACCTTC
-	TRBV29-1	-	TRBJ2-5	CSAHVRGVGDGETQYF	TGCAGCGCGCATGTCCGGGGTGTCGGGGATGGAGAGACCCAGTACTTC
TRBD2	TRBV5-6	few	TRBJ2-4	CASSPHGGRALKNIQYF	TGTGCCAGCAGCCCACACGGCGGGAGAGCCCTTAAAAACATTCAGTACTTC